This TCR beta chain was profiled in a study of blood T cell repertoires in COVID-19. Libraries were prepared by immunoSEQ multiplex PCR; TCRdb keeps only in-frame clonotypes and omits some of them. Of 85,000 to 130,000 clones listed, just over 85% are singletons. The specimen sequenced was PBMCs or T cells enriched from blood (not recorded which). The source of this sequence is a woman between 45 and 60 years old who had recovered from COVID-19.

The CDR3 sequence: CASSPDSSGNTIYF. The CDR3 nucleotides are TGTGCCAGCAGCCCTGATAGCTCTGGAAACACCATATATTTT. The chain is built from TRBV9 and TRBJ1-3; D is ambiguous. CDR3 length equals 14 residues. Germline V gene sequence: CDR1 SGDLS, CDR2 YYNGEE. With 4 bases removed from V and 0 bases from J, the gap between germline ends came to 8 bases.